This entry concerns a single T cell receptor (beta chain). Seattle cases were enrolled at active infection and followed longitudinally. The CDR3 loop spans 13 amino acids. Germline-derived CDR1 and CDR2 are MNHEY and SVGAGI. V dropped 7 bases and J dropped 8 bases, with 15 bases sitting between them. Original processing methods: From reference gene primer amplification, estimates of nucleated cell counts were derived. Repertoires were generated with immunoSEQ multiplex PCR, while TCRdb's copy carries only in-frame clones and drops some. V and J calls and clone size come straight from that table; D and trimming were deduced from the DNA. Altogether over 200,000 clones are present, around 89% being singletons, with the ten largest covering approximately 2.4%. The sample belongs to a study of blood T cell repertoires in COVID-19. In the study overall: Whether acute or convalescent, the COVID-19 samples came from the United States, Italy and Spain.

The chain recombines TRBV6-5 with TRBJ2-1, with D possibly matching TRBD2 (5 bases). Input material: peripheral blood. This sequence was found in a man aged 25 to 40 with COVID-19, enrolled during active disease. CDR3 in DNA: TGTGCCAGCACCCCCACGGGATTCGATGAGCAGTTCTTC. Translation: CASTPTGFDEQFF.